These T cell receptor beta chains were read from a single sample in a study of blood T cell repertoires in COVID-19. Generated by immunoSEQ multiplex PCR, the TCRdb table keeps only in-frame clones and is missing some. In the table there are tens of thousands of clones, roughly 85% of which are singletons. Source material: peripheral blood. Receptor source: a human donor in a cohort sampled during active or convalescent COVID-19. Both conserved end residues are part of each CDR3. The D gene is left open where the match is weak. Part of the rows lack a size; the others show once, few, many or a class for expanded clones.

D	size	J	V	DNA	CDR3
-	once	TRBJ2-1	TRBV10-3	TGTGCCATCAGTAACCGGACTTACAATGAGCAGTTCTTC	CAISNRTYNEQFF
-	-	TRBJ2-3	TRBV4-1	TGCGCCAGCAGCCCGGGTCCCGGAGATACGCAGTATTTT	CASSPGPGDTQYF
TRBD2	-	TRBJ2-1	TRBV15	TGTGCCACCAGCAGGCGCGGACTAGCGGAGAACAATGAGCAGTTCTTC	CATSRRGLAENNEQFF
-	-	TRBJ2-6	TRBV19	TGTGCCAGTAGTATGATCAGGGCCGGGGCCAACGTCCTGACTTTC	CASSMIRAGANVLTF
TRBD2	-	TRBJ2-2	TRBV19	TGTGCCAGTATAAAAGGCGGGGGGTTCACCGGGGAGCTGTTTTTT	CASIKGGGFTGELFF
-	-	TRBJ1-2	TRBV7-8	TGTGCCAGCAGCGGGGGCCGGTGGGGGCAGTATGGCTACACCTTC	CASSGGRWGQYGYTF
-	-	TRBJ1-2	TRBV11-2	TGTGCCAGCAGCCACCCGGCGGTCTATGGCTACACCTTC	CASSHPAVYGYTF
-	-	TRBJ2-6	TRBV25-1	TGTGCCAGCAGTGAAAATGGCAGAAGATCTGGGGCCAACGTCCTGACTTTC	CASSENGRRSGANVLTF
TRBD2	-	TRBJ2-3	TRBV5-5	TGTGCCAGCAGCTGGGGACTAGCCAAGAGCACAGATACGCAGTATTTT	CASSWGLAKSTDTQYF
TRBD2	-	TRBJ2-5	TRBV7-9	TGTGCCAGCAGCTTAGGGGCTAGCGGGGGGGCTGGAGAGACCCAGTACTTC	CASSLGASGGAGETQYF
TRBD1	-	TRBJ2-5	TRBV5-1	TGCGCCAGCACCGGACAGGGGGCCAACCAAGAGACCCAGTACTTC	CASTGQGANQETQYF
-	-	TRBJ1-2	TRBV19	TGTGCCAGTAGTCTGTCGAGTCTGAGCTACACCTTC	CASSLSSLSYTF
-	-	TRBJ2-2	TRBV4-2	TGTGCCAGCAGCCCCCTGGGGGCCCCCGGGGAGCTGTTTTTT	CASSPLGAPGELFF
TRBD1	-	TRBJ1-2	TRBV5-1	TGCGCCAGCAGCTTGGTGGGGACAGGGGTGGCCTATGGCTACACCTTC	CASSLVGTGVAYGYTF
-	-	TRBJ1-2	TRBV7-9	TGTGCCAGCAGCCCTCAGGGAAACTATGGCTACACCTTC	CASSPQGNYGYTF
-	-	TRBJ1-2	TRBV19	TGTGCCAGTAGTATTACTGGAGTTAACAACTATGGCTACACCTTC	CASSITGVNNYGYTF
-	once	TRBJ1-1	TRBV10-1	TGCGCCAGCAGTGCGGGGAACACTGAAGCTTTCTTT	CASSAGNTEAFF
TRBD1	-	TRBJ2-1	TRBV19	TGTGCCAGTAGTTCCGGGACAGGGGGTTTCGATGAGCAGTTCTTC	CASSSGTGGFDEQFF
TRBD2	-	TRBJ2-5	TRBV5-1	TGCGCCAGCAGCTTGACAGCGGGGGTTCAAGAGACCCAGTACTTC	CASSLTAGVQETQYF
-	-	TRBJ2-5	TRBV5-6	TGTGCCAGCAGCCCAGACATGCCGACGACCCAGTACTTC	CASSPDMPTTQYF
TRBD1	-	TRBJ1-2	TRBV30	TGTGCCTGGAGGCCAGGGGGCCTGACATCTAACTATGGCTACACCTTC	CAWRPGGLTSNYGYTF
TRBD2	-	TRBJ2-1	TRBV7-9	TGTGCCAGCCTAATGAACACAGGTGGGAGGGAGTTCTTC	CASLMNTGGREFF
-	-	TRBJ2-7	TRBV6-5	TGTGCCAGCAGTTACTCGGAGTCCTACGAGCAGTACTTC	CASSYSESYEQYF
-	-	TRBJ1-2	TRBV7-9	TGTGCCAGCAGCTTAGCGCACACAGGCTATGGCTACACCTTC	CASSLAHTGYGYTF